The 5 T cell receptor beta chains listed next were all sequenced from one sample in a study of CD8 T cells in ankylosing spondylitis. Using its own MiXCR run on the 5' RACE reads, TCRdb lists one record per CDR3 protein. The sample yields 150,000 or so distinct CDR3 sequences, 30% to 40% seen once. Sequences were obtained from synovial fluid, either unsorted or a sorted T cell fraction (not recorded which). These receptor sequences come from a male donor with ankylosing spondylitis.

J is TRBJ2-1 and V is TRBV3-1, with D possibly TRBD1 on 6 matching bases. The germline V gene has CDR1 LGHDT and CDR2 YNNKEL (reference sequence). Trimming removed 4 bases at V and 6 bases at J, with 16 bases between. The CDR3 has 15 residues. This CDR3 reads CASSPRTVKANEQFF. CDR3 nucleotide sequence: TGTGCCAGCAGCCCCCGGACAGTTAAGGCCAATGAGCAGTTCTTC.

This rearrangement joins TRBV9 to TRBJ1-1; the D gene is possibly TRBD1 (6 bases). The CDR3 consists of 15 residues. Germline V gives CDR1 SGDLS, CDR2 YYNGEE. V lost 4 bases and J lost 0, with 13 bases in between. The CDR3 nucleotides read TGTGCCAGCAGCCCCCACAGGGTCATGAACACTGAAGCTTTCTTT. Encoded protein: CASSPHRVMNTEAFF.

The genes are TRBV20-1 and TRBJ2-1; perhaps TRBD2 as D (5 bases). There are 10 residues in the CDR3. Germline V gene sequence: CDR1 DFQATT, CDR2 SNEGSKA (reference sequence). V lost 4 bases and J lost 12, with 10 bases in between. Here the CDR3 reads CSAIAAGQFF. CDR3 coding DNA: TGCAGTGCTATTGCGGCGGGGCAGTTCTTC.

The genes are TRBV11-3 and TRBJ2-2; D might be TRBD2 (6 bases). Germline CDR1 SGHNT, CDR2 YENEEA. Trimming took 5 bases from V and 4 from J, leaving 14 bases between them. The CDR3 runs to 15 residues. Here the CDR3 DNA reads TGTGCCAGCAGCCCGTCGGGGGACTCCACCGGGGAGCTGTTTTTT. It translates to CASSPSGDSTGELFF.

This clonotype occurred many times. This chain joins TRBV14 and TRBJ2-2; D perhaps matches TRBD2 (5 bases). Germline values: CDR1 SGHDN, CDR2 FVKESK. V lost 6 bases and J 2 bases, leaving 10 bases between the germline ends. The CDR3 runs 14 residues. The CDR3 sequence: CASSLLVNTGELFF. DNA of the CDR3: TGTGCCAGCAGTTTACTAGTCAACACCGGGGAGCTGTTTTTT.